This T cell receptor beta chain was obtained from a study of T-cell reconstitution after alpha-beta-depleted transplantation in children. It was with unique molecular identifiers that the TCRbeta library was prepared. Each CDR3 protein gets one entry after TCRdb re-called the PCR reads with MiXCR. The sample has some 500,000 distinct CDR3 sequences; around 18% are singletons. The CDR3 extends over 18 amino acids. J gave up 0 bases and V 3 bases, and 13 bases lay outside the gene matches. From germline, CDR1 is SGDLS and CDR2 YYNGEE. The chain uses TRBV9 and TRBJ1-2, with TRBD1 matching over 8 bases. The input for sequencing was PBMCs from the stem cell graft donor, taken from the stem cell graft. This clonotype originated in a human donor who donated a stem cell graft to a child with acute lymphoblastic leukemia. CDR3 coding DNA: TGTGCCAGCAGCGCCTCGACAGGGGCGACCTCTACTAACTATGGCTACACCTTC. It codes for CASSASTGATSTNYGYTF.